The 8 T cell receptor beta chains below come from one sample, sequenced in a study of T cell repertoires in ileal Crohn's disease. The sample's time point: neoterminal ileum biopsy at postoperative endoscopy, about 6 months after surgery. The data were produced by immunoSEQ multiplex PCR, yet TCRdb's version contains in-frame clones alone and is incomplete. The repertoire has more than 13,000 clones, approximately 80% of them found once; the top ten carry around 3.9%. Sequenced: ileal tissue. The receptors come from an adult with Crohn's disease.

The rearrangement links TRBV27 to TRBJ2-1; 7 nucleotides line up with TRBD2. Germline V gives CDR1 MNHEY, CDR2 SMNVEV (reference sequence). CDR3 length equals 15 residues. Germline trimming cut 5 bases from V and 5 bases from J; bases unmatched to any gene: 9. This CDR3 reads CASSRPWGGNNEQFF. The CDR3 DNA reads TGTGCCAGCAGTCGACCTTGGGGGGGAAACAATGAGCAGTTCTTC.

The chain carries TRBV4-3 and TRBJ2-1; D gene ambiguous. Germline CDR1 and CDR2: LGHNA and YSLEER. CDR3 length equals 15 residues. V lost 2 bases, J lost 2 bases, and 10 bases lay in between. CDR3 DNA sequence: TGCGCCAGCAGCCAATCGCATAGAACCTACAATGAGCAGTTCTTC. It specifies CASSQSHRTYNEQFF.

The chain employs TRBV7-2 and TRBJ2-7; 13 positions agree with TRBD2. V lost 1 base to trimming and J lost 6 bases; unmatched junction nucleotides: 0. Germline V gene lookup returns CDR1 SGHTA and CDR2 FQGNSA. The CDR3 contains 14 residues. The CDR3 loop reads CASSLGTSGSEQYF. The CDR3 nucleotides read TGTGCCAGCAGCTTAGGGACTAGCGGGAGCGAGCAGTACTTC.

The chain combines TRBV21-1 with TRBJ2-7; the D call TRBD1 from the table was never checked on the DNA. TRBV21-1 is a recognized pseudogene. This CDR3 has 15 residues. The CDR3 DNA reads as TGTGCCAGCAGCCTACAGAACTGGACAGGGGGCGAGCAGTACTTC. It encodes CASSLQNWTGGEQYF.

V usage is TRBV19 and J usage is TRBJ2-3; D remains ambiguous. V was trimmed by 5 bases and J by 7 bases, leaving 19 bases between them. This CDR3 contains 15 residues. The germline gives CDR1 LNHDA, CDR2 SQIVND (reference sequence). The CDR3 DNA sequence: TGTGCCAGTAGTCCGCGAAGGACGCGGCTAAATACGCAGTATTTT. The encoded protein is CASSPRRTRLNTQYF.

This chain connects TRBV4-1 to TRBJ2-7, with 9 bases fitting TRBD2. Trimming cost V 0 bases and J 5 bases; bases outside gene matches: 8. Germline V gene data show CDR1 as MGHRA and CDR2 as YSYEKL. CDR3 length: 16 residues. The CDR3 sequence is CASSQEAGGGVNEQYF. CDR3 nucleotide sequence: TGCGCCAGCAGCCAAGAAGCGGGGGGAGGGGTTAACGAGCAGTACTTC.

This chain joins TRBV29-1 and TRBJ2-3; maybe TRBD2 (5 bases). From germline, CDR1 is SQVTM and CDR2 ANQGSEA. V was trimmed by 5 bases and J by 2 bases, leaving 20 bases between them. The CDR3 runs 16 residues. The CDR3 DNA reads TGCAGCGTTTTCGGGGTACGCTGGGAAGTCACAGATACGCAGTATTTT. Its protein is CSVFGVRWEVTDTQYF.

The genes are TRBV5-5 and TRBJ1-1; D might be TRBD1 (5 bases). CDR1 is SGHKS, CDR2 YYEKEE, per germline (reference sequence). Trimming shortened V by 6 bases and J by 1 base, and 16 bases separated the two germline ends. The CDR3 contains 15 residues. DNA for the CDR3: TGTGCCAGCATCAGATCCGGGACGGAGAACACTGAAGCTTTCTTT. Residues: CASIRSGTENTEAFF.